The 15 T cell receptor beta chains in this list originate from one sample, sequenced in a study of T cell responses to AZD1222 COVID-19 vaccine. Clones were sequenced by immunoSEQ multiplex PCR, and TCRdb holds only the in-frame ones, with some missing. The sample includes about 110,000 clones, 70% to 90% seen only once; the top ten take roughly 15%. Sequences were derived from peripheral blood, sampled 28 days after the second AZD1222 dose. The origin of the receptors is an adult who received the AZD1222 COVID-19 vaccine.

The genes are TRBV5-1 and TRBJ2-5, with D perhaps matching TRBD1 (5 bases). V dropped 4 bases and J dropped 0 bases, with 7 bases sitting between them. The CDR3 covers 13 residues. From germline, CDR1 is SGHRS and CDR2 YFSETQ. The CDR3 DNA reads as TGCGCCAGCAGCGACAGCTACCAAGAGACCCAGTACTTC. As protein: CASSDSYQETQYF.

V and J are TRBV7-3 and TRBJ1-2; D gene uncertain. Trimming took 5 bases from V and 4 from J, leaving 11 bases between them. CDR3 length equals 13 residues. CDR1 and CDR2 from the germline V gene are SGHTA and FQGTGA. The CDR3 DNA reads as TGTGCCAGCAGCCCCGGTAGCGGCTATGGCTACACCTTC. This translates into CASSPGSGYGYTF.

V is TRBV7-9 and J is TRBJ1-3; 9 bases agree with TRBD1. The J segment lost 3 bases and the V segment lost 5 bases, leaving 8 bases of the junction unmatched. Germline CDR1 and CDR2: SEHNR and FQNEAQ (reference sequence). The CDR3 totals 16 residues. The CDR3 DNA reads as TGTGCCAGCAGCCTAGGACAGGGGTTGAGTGGAAACACCATATATTTT. Translation: CASSLGQGLSGNTIYF.

V is TRBV5-1 and J is TRBJ2-3, with 15 bases fitting TRBD2. The J segment lost 3 bases and the V segment lost 4 bases, leaving 3 bases of the junction unmatched. The CDR3 is 16 amino acids. Germline V gives CDR1 SGHRS, CDR2 YFSETQ. CDR3 DNA sequence: TGCGCCAGCAGCGAGGGACTAGCGGGAGGAACAGATACGCAGTATTTT. It codes for CASSEGLAGGTDTQYF. The variable domain in full, completed from reference TRBV5-1 and TRBJ2-3, reads KAGVTQTPRYLIKTRGQQVTLSCSPISGHRSVSWYQQTPGQGLQFLFEYFSETQRNKGNFPGRFSGRQFSNSRSEMNVSTLELGDSALYLCASSEGLAGGTDTQYFGPGTRLTVL.

The chain has TRBV28 and TRBJ2-7; the D gene is possibly TRBD1 (6 bases). The CDR3 contains 16 residues. Trimming cost V 3 bases and J 2 bases, with 17 bases left between them. The germline CDR1 and CDR2 sequences are MDHEN and SYDVKM. The CDR3 protein is CASSLLQGIITYEQYF. The CDR3 DNA is TGTGCCAGCAGTTTGCTCCAGGGGATAATTACCTACGAGCAGTACTTC.

CDR3 nucleotides: TGTGCCATCAGTGTCTACAGGGGGTATGAGCAGTTCTTC. This codes for CAISVYRGYEQFF. The rearrangement joins TRBV10-3 to TRBJ2-1; 8 bases fit TRBD1. CDR3 size: 13 residues. The trim removed 4 bases at V and 8 bases at J, leaving 4 bases unmatched. Germline lookup yields CDR1 ENHRY and CDR2 SYGVKD.

The chain uses TRBV10-3 and TRBJ1-4, with 7 bases aligning to TRBD1. The CDR3 sequence is 16 residues long. Germline values: CDR1 ENHRY, CDR2 SYGVKD. V shed 4 bases, J shed 0 bases, and the junction held 5 bases outside the gene matches. The CDR3: CAISVGTATTNEKLFF. The CDR3 DNA reads TGTGCCATCAGTGTCGGGACAGCTACAACTAATGAAAAACTGTTTTTT.

The chain recombines TRBV6-6 with TRBJ2-6, with D possibly matching TRBD1 (6 bases). This CDR3 contains 16 residues. In germline, CDR1 is MNHNY, CDR2 SVGAGI (reference sequence). V was clipped by 7 bases and J by 3 bases, with 16 bases between them. The CDR3 nucleotides are TGTGCCAGCATGAGAACAGGGAAGAGTGGGGCCAACGTCCTGACTTTC. It encodes CASMRTGKSGANVLTF.

This chain uses TRBV5-6 with TRBJ1-5; D gene unclear. This CDR3 spans 15 amino acids. Germline assignment: CDR1 SGHDT and CDR2 YYEEEE. Trimming took 0 bases from V and 0 from J, leaving 7 bases between them. The CDR3, as DNA: TGTGCCAGCAGCTTGGGGGGTTATAGCAATCAGCCCCAGCATTTT. Translation gives CASSLGGYSNQPQHF. Variable domain in full (rest from reference TRBV5-6 and TRBJ1-5): DAGVTQSPTHLIKTRGQQVTLRCSPKSGHDTVSWYQQALGQGPQFIFQYYEEEERQRGNFPDRFSGHQFPNYSSELNVNALLLGDSALYLCASSLGGYSNQPQHFGDGTRLSIL.

This rearrangement joins TRBV3-1 (or the pseudogene TRBV3-2) to TRBJ2-7, with 11 positions matching TRBD1. V lost 5 bases to trimming and J lost 6 bases; unmatched junction nucleotides: 9. The germline gives CDR1 LGHDT, CDR2 YNNKEL (reference sequence). There are 15 residues in the CDR3. For the CDR3, the DNA is TGTGCCAGCAGCTATACCGGGACAGGGGGGTCCGAGCAGTACTTC. This sequence encodes CASSYTGTGGSEQYF.

The rearrangement joins TRBV6-6 to TRBJ2-3, with 8 bases aligning to TRBD2. The J segment lost 7 bases and the V segment lost 7 bases, leaving 10 bases of the junction unmatched. The CDR3 contains 14 residues. CDR1 is MNHNY, CDR2 SVGAGI, per germline (reference sequence). CDR3: CASTARGVKNTQYF. The CDR3 DNA follows: TGTGCCAGCACGGCGCGGGGGGTTAAAAATACGCAGTATTTT.

The gene calls are TRBV18 and TRBJ1-1, with D maybe TRBD1 (5 bases). Trimming pared 5 bases from V and 1 base from J, leaving 11 bases between. Germline V lookup: CDR1 KGHSH, CDR2 LQKENI. CDR3 size: 14 residues. CDR3 residues: CASSARDENTEAFF. The DNA of the CDR3 is TGTGCCAGCTCAGCCAGGGACGAGAACACTGAAGCTTTCTTT. The full variable domain, completed using reference TRBV18 and TRBJ1-1, is NAGVMQNPRHLVRRRGQEARLRCSPMKGHSHVYWYRQLPEEGLKFMVYLQKENIIDESGMPKERFSAEFPKEGPSILRIQQVVRGDSAAYFCASSARDENTEAFFGQGTRLTVV.

This chain links TRBV9 with TRBJ1-4; D possibly corresponds to TRBD1 (6 bases). The germline V and J ends were trimmed by 3 bases and 10 bases, with 16 bases remaining between them. CDR1 and CDR2 from the germline V gene are SGDLS and YYNGEE. The CDR3 sequence is 14 residues long. The chain's CDR3 is CASSESTGIGKLFF. Here the CDR3 DNA reads TGTGCCAGCAGCGAATCAACAGGGATCGGAAAACTGTTTTTT.

The chain has TRBV5-1 and TRBJ1-1; TRBD1 aligns across 9 bases. CDR1 SGHRS and CDR2 YFSETQ come from the germline V gene. CDR3 size: 15 residues. With V trimmed by 3 bases and J by 4 bases, 7 bases remained unmatched. The DNA for the CDR3 is TGCGCCAGCAGCTCTGGGACAGGGTGGAGCACTGAAGCTTTCTTT. The encoded protein is CASSSGTGWSTEAFF.

The V gene is TRBV5-6, the J gene TRBJ2-6, with D perhaps matching TRBD2 (6 bases). Trimming removed 0 bases at V and 4 bases at J, with 17 bases between. The CDR3 is 18 amino acids. Germline CDR1 is SGHDT and CDR2 is YYEEEE. CDR3 sequence: CASSLAGTPRSGANVLTF. In nucleotides, the CDR3 is TGTGCCAGCAGCTTGGCCGGGACTCCTAGATCAGGGGCCAACGTCCTGACTTTC.